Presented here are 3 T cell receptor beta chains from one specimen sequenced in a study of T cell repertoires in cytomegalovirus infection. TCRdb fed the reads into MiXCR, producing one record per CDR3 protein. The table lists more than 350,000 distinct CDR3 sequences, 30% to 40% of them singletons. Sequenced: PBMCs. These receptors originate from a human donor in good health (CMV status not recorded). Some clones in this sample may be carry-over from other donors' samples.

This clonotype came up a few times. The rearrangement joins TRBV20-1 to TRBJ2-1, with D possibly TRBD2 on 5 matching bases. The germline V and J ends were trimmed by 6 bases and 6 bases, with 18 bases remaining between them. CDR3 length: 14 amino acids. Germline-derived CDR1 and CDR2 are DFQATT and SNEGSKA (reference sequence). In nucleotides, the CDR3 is TGCAGTGCCCCGAGCGGCAGAAGACCCAATGAGCAGTTCTTC. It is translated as CSAPSGRRPNEQFF.

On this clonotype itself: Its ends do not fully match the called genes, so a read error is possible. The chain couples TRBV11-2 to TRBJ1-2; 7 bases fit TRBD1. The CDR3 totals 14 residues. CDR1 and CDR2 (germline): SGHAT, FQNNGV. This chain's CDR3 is CASSLDPTRGVCPF. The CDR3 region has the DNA TGTGCCAGCAGCTTAGACCCGACCAGGGGGGTTTGCCCCTTC.

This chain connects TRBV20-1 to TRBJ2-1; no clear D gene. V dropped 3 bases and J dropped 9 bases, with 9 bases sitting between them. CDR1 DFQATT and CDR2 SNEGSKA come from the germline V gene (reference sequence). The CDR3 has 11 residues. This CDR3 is CSASGSIEQFF. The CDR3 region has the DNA TGCAGTGCTAGCGGGTCAATTGAGCAGTTCTTC.